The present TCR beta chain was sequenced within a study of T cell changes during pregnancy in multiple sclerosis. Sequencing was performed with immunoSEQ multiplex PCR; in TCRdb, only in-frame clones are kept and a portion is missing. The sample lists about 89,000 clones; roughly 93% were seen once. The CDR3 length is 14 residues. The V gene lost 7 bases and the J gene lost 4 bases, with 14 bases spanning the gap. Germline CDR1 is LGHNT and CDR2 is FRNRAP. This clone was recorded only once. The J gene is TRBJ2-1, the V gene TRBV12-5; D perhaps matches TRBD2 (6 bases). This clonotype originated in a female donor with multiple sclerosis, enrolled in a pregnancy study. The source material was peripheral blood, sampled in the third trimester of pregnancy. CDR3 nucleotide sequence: TGTGCTAGTGCCCTTTCGGGGGTTTACAATGAGCAGTTCTTC. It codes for CASALSGVYNEQFF.